The rows below give T cell receptor beta chains drawn from one sample of a study of T cell responses to AZD1222 COVID-19 vaccine. Only in-frame clones appear in the TCRdb table, and some are missing; sequencing was by immunoSEQ multiplex PCR. The sample has around 75,000 clones; about 91% are singletons. The source material was peripheral blood, sampled 28 days after the second dose of the MenACWY control vaccine. The receptor source for this set is an adult who received the MenACWY meningococcal vaccine as a control. CDR3s include the opening cysteine and the closing phenylalanine or tryptophan. The D gene is left open where the match is weak. The size entry is marked missing in some rows and otherwise reads once, few, many or a size class.

v_gene	j_gene	abundance	len	d_gene	CDR3nt	CDR3aa
TRBV6-5	TRBJ1-1	.	13	.	TGTGCCAGCAGGGGAAGAGGAAGCACTGAAGCTTTCTTT	CASRGRGSTEAFF
TRBV6-5	TRBJ1-1	.	12	.	TGTGCCAGCGAGGGATCTCACACTGAAGCTTTCTTT	CASEGSHTEAFF
TRBV19	TRBJ2-2	.	14	.	TGTGCCAGCTCGGACGGAGCGAACACCGGGGAGCTGTTTTTT	CASSDGANTGELFF
TRBV19	TRBJ1-5	.	15	TRBD1	TGTGCCAGTAGTCCCTCGACAGGGGGCGGTCAGCCCCAGCATTTT	CASSPSTGGGQPQHF
TRBV5-1	TRBJ2-5	.	13	.	TGCGCCAGCAGCTATCCAGGGGAAGAGACCCAGTACTTC	CASSYPGEETQYF
TRBV19	TRBJ1-4	once	14	.	TGTGCCAGTACCGCGGGACAATTTAATGAAAAACTGTTTTTT	CASTAGQFNEKLFF
TRBV18	TRBJ1-4	.	14	.	TGTGCCAGCTCACCGGGGGATTCTAATGAAAAACTGTTTTTT	CASSPGDSNEKLFF
TRBV7-2	TRBJ1-4	.	15	TRBD1	TGTGCCAGCAGCACAGACAGGGGGGTTGTCGAAAAACTGTTTTTT	CASSTDRGVVEKLFF
TRBV4-3	TRBJ2-1	once	15	.	TGCGCCAGCAGCCAAGTAGTTGCTACCTGGGATGAGCAGTTCTTC	CASSQVVATWDEQFF
TRBV9	TRBJ1-1	.	15	TRBD1	TGTGCCAGCAGCCCGAGGACAGGGGGGAACACTGAAGCTTTCTTT	CASSPRTGGNTEAFF
TRBV7-3	TRBJ2-1	.	18	TRBD2	TGTGCCAGCAGCTCGGGACTAGCGGGGGGAACACCTTGGGGTGAGCAGTTCTTC	CASSSGLAGGTPWGEQFF
TRBV28	TRBJ2-3	.	15	TRBD2	TGTGCCAGCAGCCGAGCGGGGGGCTCACGAGATACGCAGTATTTT	CASSRAGGSRDTQYF
TRBV18	TRBJ1-3	once	15	.	TGTGCCAGCTCACCACGGGCCCAGCCTGGAAACACCATATATTTT	CASSPRAQPGNTIYF
TRBV4-2	TRBJ1-4	.	15	.	TGTGCCAGCAGCCAAGACAGGGTTAACGGTGAAAAACTGTTTTTT	CASSQDRVNGEKLFF
TRBV3-1/TRBV3-2	TRBJ1-1	.	14	.	TGTGCCAGCAGCCCAGGGGTGGATAACACTGAAGCTTTCTTT	CASSPGVDNTEAFF
TRBV28	TRBJ2-2	.	14	TRBD1	TGTGCCAGCAGTTCACAGGGGATGTCCGGGGAGCTGTTTTTT	CASSSQGMSGELFF
TRBV28	TRBJ1-5	.	13	.	TGTGCCAGCAGTTCAGGTGTGGAGCAGCCCCAGCATTTT	CASSSGVEQPQHF
TRBV30	TRBJ1-1	.	13	.	TGTGCCTGGAGTTCCTCACTGAACACTGAAGCTTTCTTT	CAWSSSLNTEAFF
TRBV18	TRBJ2-5	.	13	TRBD2	TGTGCCAGCTCGGCGGGGGGCCAAGAGACCCAGTACTTC	CASSAGGQETQYF
TRBV5-6	TRBJ1-6	.	16	.	TGTGCCAGCAGCGCCGGGGCCGGCTCCTATAATTCACCCCTCCACTTT	CASSAGAGSYNSPLHF
TRBV6-6	TRBJ1-5	.	15	.	TGTGCCAGCAGTAGCGGGCCGTCAGGCAATCAGCCCCAGCATTTT	CASSSGPSGNQPQHF
TRBV28	TRBJ1-2	.	14	TRBD1	TGTGCCAGCAGGAAGACAGGGGTACACTATGGCTACACCTTC	CASRKTGVHYGYTF
TRBV5-8	TRBJ1-5	.	16	TRBD1	TGTGCCAGCAGCGCTATGACAGGGAAGGCCAATCAGCCCCAGCATTTT	CASSAMTGKANQPQHF
TRBV20-1	TRBJ2-1	.	15	.	TGCAGTGCTAGTGGGGCGGGGGCCCCCTACAATGAGCAGTTCTTC	CSASGAGAPYNEQFF
TRBV14	TRBJ2-1	.	17	TRBD2	TGTGCCAGCAGCCCCTCTAGCGGGGCGGGATCCTACAATGAGCAGTTCTTC	CASSPSSGAGSYNEQFF
TRBV7-2	TRBJ2-5	.	15	.	TGTGCCAGCAGCTCTCAGACTAGGACCCAAGAGACCCAGTACTTC	CASSSQTRTQETQYF
TRBV6-5	TRBJ2-3	.	15	TRBD2	TGTGCCAGCAGGCTAGCGGGGGGTAGCACAGATACGCAGTATTTT	CASRLAGGSTDTQYF
TRBV7-2	TRBJ1-2	.	16	.	TGTGCCAGCAGCTTAGATACGGGCAGGACTAACTATGGCTACACCTTC	CASSLDTGRTNYGYTF
TRBV6-6	TRBJ1-4	few	15	.	TGTGCCAGCAGTTCCGAGCGGACCCTTAATGAAAAACTGTTTTTT	CASSSERTLNEKLFF